Below, 10 T cell receptor beta chains from the same sample are listed, as sequenced in a study of cytotoxic CD8 clonotypes in ibrutinib-treated CLL. Sequencing was performed with immunoSEQ multiplex PCR; in TCRdb, only in-frame clones are kept and a portion is missing. The sample records about 310,000 clones, around four fifths being singletons. The input for sequencing was PBMCs, taken before ibrutinib treatment. These receptors were collected from a human donor with chronic lymphocytic leukemia.

J is TRBJ1-1 and V is TRBV5-4, with D tentatively TRBD1 (5 bases). The CDR3 length is 14 residues. Germline CDR1 reads SGHNT; CDR2 reads YYREEE (reference sequence). Trimming took off 4 bases at V and 5 bases at J, with 15 bases between the two ends. CDR3 sequence reads: CASSPGQGGTEAFF. CDR3 DNA: TGTGCCAGCAGCCCGGGCCAGGGTGGGACTGAAGCTTTCTTT.

A remark on this clone: The sample holds other DNA sequences that translate to the same CDR3. V is TRBV30 and J is TRBJ1-1, with D unresolved. Trimming shortened V by 0 bases and J by 3 bases, and 5 bases separated the two germline ends. There are 12 residues in the CDR3. Germline lookup yields CDR1 GTSNPN and CDR2 SVGIG (reference sequence). The CDR3 protein is CAWSVRDTEAFF. The CDR3 DNA reads as TGTGCCTGGAGTGTGCGTGACACTGAAGCTTTCTTT. The entire variable domain, with the rest obtained from reference TRBV30 and TRBJ1-1, is as follows: SQTIHQWPATLVQPVGSPLSLECTVEGTSNPNLYWYRQAAGRGLQLLFYSVGIGQISSEVPQNLSASRPQDRQFILSSKKLLLSDSGFYLCAWSVRDTEAFFGQGTRLTVV.

The CDR3 region is CASSVDARGDVEAFF. CDR3 sequence (DNA): TGTGCCAGCAGCGTAGATGCCAGGGGAGATGTTGAAGCTTTCTTT. The gene calls are TRBV9 and TRBJ1-1; tentative D call: TRBD1 (6 bases). Trimming took 0 bases from V and 7 from J, leaving 16 bases between them. Per germline, CDR1 SGDLS and CDR2 YYNGEE. The CDR3 covers 15 residues.

To note about this clone: The sample contains more than one DNA sequence encoding this CDR3. The chain uses TRBV4-3 and TRBJ2-7; 8 bases map to TRBD2. V was pared by 3 bases and J by 1 base, with 2 bases of the junction left unmatched. This CDR3 spans 14 amino acids. Germline lookup yields CDR1 LGHNA and CDR2 YSLEER. The CDR3 protein is CASSQGTRSYEQYF. In nucleotides, the CDR3 is TGCGCCAGCAGCCAGGGGACTAGATCCTACGAGCAGTACTTC.

This clone occurred a few times. The chain employs TRBV7-9 and TRBJ2-7; D possibly corresponds to TRBD2 (5 bases). V was pared by 6 bases and J by 5 bases, with 11 bases between. CDR1 is SEHNR, CDR2 FQNEAQ, per germline (reference sequence). The CDR3 has 12 amino acids. The CDR3 DNA sequence: TGTGCCAGCAGTTCCACTAGGGACGAGCAGTACTTC. Amino acid sequence: CASSSTRDEQYF.

The J gene is TRBJ2-7, the V gene TRBV2; D may be TRBD1 (6 bases). The CDR3 spans 14 residues. The germline V and J ends were trimmed by 6 bases and 2 bases, with 14 bases remaining between them. Germline assignment: CDR1 SNHLY and CDR2 FYNNEI. CDR3 sequence reads: CASRYTGRAYEQYF. The CDR3 nucleotides are TGTGCCAGCAGGTATACAGGGAGAGCCTACGAGCAGTACTTC.

The chain couples TRBV29-1 to TRBJ1-4; 8 nucleotides line up with TRBD1. Losses at the gene ends were 4 bases for V and 6 bases for J; bases not matched to a gene: 7. The germline V gene has CDR1 SQVTM and CDR2 ANQGSEA. The CDR3 covers 14 residues. Here the CDR3 DNA reads TGCAGCGTTGTGAGGACAGGGAGGGATGAAAAACTGTTTTTT. Translation: CSVVRTGRDEKLFF.

The rearrangement uses TRBV7-9 and TRBJ2-3; 9 nucleotides match TRBD2. The length of the CDR3 is 16 residues. The ends lost 4 bases at V and 3 bases at J; junction bases unmatched: 8. The germline CDR1 and CDR2 sequences are SEHNR and FQNEAQ (reference sequence). The CDR3 coding sequence is TGTGCCAGCAGCTCTATAGGGCTAGCGGGAACAGATACGCAGTATTTT. It is translated as CASSSIGLAGTDTQYF.

The rearrangement uses TRBV27 and TRBJ2-1; D not resolved. The CDR3 covers 13 residues. Trimming took 4 bases from V and 8 from J, leaving 12 bases between them. Germline CDR1 is MNHEY and CDR2 is SMNVEV (reference sequence). The DNA of the CDR3 is TGTGCCAGCAGTTGGATCCCCAGGTATGAGCAGTTCTTC. The encoded protein is CASSWIPRYEQFF.

This clone was counted between two and nine times. The chain links TRBV7-2 to TRBJ1-5, with D perhaps TRBD1 (5 bases). Germline V gene sequence: CDR1 SGHTA, CDR2 FQGNSA. This CDR3 comprises 18 residues. The V end was cut by 1 base, the J end by 1 base, with 17 bases between. The CDR3 DNA reads as TGTGCCAGCAGCTTAGATGTCTGGGGGTCAGAGAGCAATCAGCCCCAGCATTTT. Amino acids: CASSLDVWGSESNQPQHF.